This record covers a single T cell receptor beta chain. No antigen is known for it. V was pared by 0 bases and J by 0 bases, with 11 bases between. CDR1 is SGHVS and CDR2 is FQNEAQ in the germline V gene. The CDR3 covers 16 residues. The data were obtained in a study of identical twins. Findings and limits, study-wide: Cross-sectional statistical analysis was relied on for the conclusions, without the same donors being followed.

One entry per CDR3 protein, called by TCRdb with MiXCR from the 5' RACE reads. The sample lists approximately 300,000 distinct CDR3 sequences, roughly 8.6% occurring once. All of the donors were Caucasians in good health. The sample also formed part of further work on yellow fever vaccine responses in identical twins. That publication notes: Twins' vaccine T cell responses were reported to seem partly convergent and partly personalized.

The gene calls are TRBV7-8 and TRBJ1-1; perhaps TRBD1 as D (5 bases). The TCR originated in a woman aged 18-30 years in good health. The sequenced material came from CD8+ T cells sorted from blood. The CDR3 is CASSLADQGMNTEAFF. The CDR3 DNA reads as TGTGCCAGCAGCTTAGCGGACCAGGGAATGAACACTGAAGCTTTCTTT.